Presented here are 15 T cell receptor beta chains from one specimen sequenced in a study of OX40 agonist ivuxolimab in advanced cancers. Profiling relied on immunoSEQ multiplex PCR, and the TCRdb table lists in-frame clones only, not all of them. The sample has 65,000 to 85,000 clones; around nine tenths are singletons. Material: CD4+ or CD8+ T cells sorted from blood, obtained in a trial of the OX40 agonist ivuxolimab. These TCRs come from an adult with an advanced solid tumor such as melanoma, head and neck, liver or kidney cancer.

This chain joins TRBV5-6 and TRBJ2-5; D is unresolved. Germline loops: CDR1 SGHDT, CDR2 YYEEEE. Trimming stripped 1 base from V and 2 bases from J, with 9 bases between. This CDR3 is 14 amino acids long. This CDR3 is CASSLLAEQETQYF. The CDR3 coding sequence is TGTGCCAGCAGCTTGCTCGCCGAACAAGAGACCCAGTACTTC.

The rearrangement uses TRBV27 and TRBJ2-6; 9 bases line up with TRBD1. V was pared by 4 bases and J by 3 bases, with 4 bases of the junction left unmatched. The CDR3 runs to 16 residues. In germline, CDR1 is MNHEY, CDR2 SMNVEV (reference sequence). The chain's CDR3 is CASSSTGGRGANVLTF. The CDR3 region has the DNA TGTGCCAGCAGTTCCACAGGGGGCCGTGGGGCCAACGTCCTGACTTTC.

The CDR3 nucleotides are TGTGCCAGCAGCCGGGGGGATGAAAAACTGTTTTTT. As protein: CASSRGDEKLFF. The rearrangement links TRBV14 to TRBJ1-4; a weak D match, TRBD1 (5 bases). Germline V gene sequence: CDR1 SGHDN, CDR2 FVKESK. The CDR3 contains 12 residues. Trimming stripped 4 bases from V and 6 bases from J, with 6 bases between.

J is TRBJ2-4 and V is TRBV6-5; 7 bases agree with TRBD1. Germline-derived CDR1 and CDR2 are MNHEY and SVGAGI. The CDR3 is 13 amino acids. CDR3 in DNA: TGTGCGGTTCGGGCAACAGGGGTGGACATTCAGTACTTC. This gives the protein CAVRATGVDIQYF.

The chain links TRBV11-2 to TRBJ1-6; unclear D gene. Germline V gene lookup returns CDR1 SGHAT and CDR2 FQNNGV. Trimming cost V 1 base and J 7 bases, with 11 bases left between them. The CDR3 extends over 15 amino acids. CDR3 nucleotide sequence: TGTGCCAGCAGCTTAGGGGCCCTTTTCAATTCACCCCTCCACTTT. Its translation is CASSLGALFNSPLHF.

This clone was seen only a few times. The chain is built from TRBV9 and TRBJ2-7; D may be TRBD1 or TRBD2 (6 bases each). In germline, CDR1 is SGDLS, CDR2 YYNGEE. The CDR3 totals 16 residues. The V end was cut by 0 bases, the J end by 2 bases, with 15 bases between. The CDR3 region has the DNA TGTGCCAGCAGCGTAGATGAATCGGGGGCGACCTACGAGCAGTACTTC. Translating gives CASSVDESGATYEQYF.

The chain has TRBV29-1 and TRBJ2-1; no reliable D call. Germline loops: CDR1 SQVTM, CDR2 ANQGSEA. The ends were cut back, 5 bases at V and 9 bases at J, with 11 bases in the middle. The CDR3 extends over 11 amino acids. The CDR3 nucleotides are TGCAGCGTTTATAAGTGGGGTGAGCAGTTCTTC. It codes for CSVYKWGEQFF.

Only a few counts were recorded for this clone. Other DNA sequences in the same sample also yield this CDR3. This sequence joins TRBV5-1 and TRBJ2-1; D is perhaps TRBD1 or TRBD2 (5 bases each). V lost 3 bases and J 8 bases, leaving 21 bases between the germline ends. Germline V gene data show CDR1 as SGHRS and CDR2 as YFSETQ. The CDR3 is 16 residues long. CDR3 bases: TGCGCCAGCAGCTCAATCGGTGGGGTGGGGGTCGATGAGCAGTTCTTC. Translated, it gives CASSSIGGVGVDEQFF.

The chain employs TRBV7-8 and TRBJ2-5; D unclear. This CDR3 is built from 15 residues. Germline V CDR1 and CDR2: SGHVS, FQNEAQ. Between the trimmed V and J ends, which lost 5 bases and 6 bases, there was a span of 19 bases. In DNA form, the CDR3 reads TGTGCCAGCAGCCTCAGTAGTGGTGCGTGGAAGACCCAGTACTTC. Translating gives CASSLSSGAWKTQYF.

The rearrangement joins TRBV28 to TRBJ2-7, with D perhaps matching TRBD2 (6 bases). Germline V gene data show CDR1 as MDHEN and CDR2 as SYDVKM. The length of the CDR3 is 14 residues. V lost 5 bases to trimming and J lost 2 bases, with 13 bases between them. The DNA for the CDR3 is TGTGCCAGCAGTGCTAGGGACTTTACCTACGAGCAGTACTTC. This translates into CASSARDFTYEQYF.

The chain links TRBV27 to TRBJ1-1; possible D gene TRBD1, 5 bases. The CDR3 totals 14 residues. Deletions cut 5 bases from V and 4 bases from J, with 14 bases between. Germline loops: CDR1 MNHEY, CDR2 SMNVEV (reference sequence). CDR3 bases: TGTGCCAGCAGTCTAGACACCGGGGCCACTGAAGCTTTCTTT. Translation gives CASSLDTGATEAFF.

The genes are TRBV5-1 and TRBJ2-5; no clear D. The DNA end is a closer match to TRBJ2-7, so the J assignment may be wrong. The CDR3 length is 13 residues. The germline V gene encodes CDR1 SGHRS and CDR2 YFSETQ. CDR3: CASSLGKPGEQYF. The CDR3 coding sequence is TGCGCCAGCAGCTTGGGAAAACCGGGCGAGCAGTACTTC.

The V call is TRBV30, the J call TRBJ1-4, with D perhaps matching TRBD1 (5 bases). CDR3 size: 13 residues. Germline V lookup: CDR1 GTSNPN, CDR2 SVGIG (reference sequence). CDR3 in DNA: TGTGCTGGACGTCGGGACCTCAATGAAAAACTGTTTTTT. This encodes CAGRRDLNEKLFF.

The table lists this clone with a count of one. The chain uses TRBV19 and TRBJ2-5, with 10 bases identical to TRBD2. The V segment lost 9 bases and the J segment 4 bases; nucleotides outside the gene matches: 5. The V gene's germline CDR1 is LNHDA and CDR2 SQIVND (reference sequence). The CDR3 is made up of 13 amino acids. This chain's CDR3 is CASGPSGGETQYF. In DNA form, the CDR3 reads TGTGCCAGCGGCCCTAGCGGGGGAGAGACCCAGTACTTC.

The rearrangement uses TRBV7-3 and TRBJ2-1; tentative D call: TRBD2 (6 bases). This CDR3 region has 15 residues. Germline CDR1 SGHTA, CDR2 FQGTGA. V dropped 5 bases and J dropped 5 bases, with 16 bases sitting between them. The CDR3 reads CASSPRRGANNEQFF. Written as DNA, the CDR3 is TGTGCCAGCAGCCCTCGGAGGGGCGCAAACAATGAGCAGTTCTTC.